Below, one TCR beta chain is given with its context. Its matching antigen is unknown. These data originate in a study of a mutant IDH1 vaccine in newly diagnosed glioma. Study information: Eight vaccinations went to patients in weeks 1, 3, 5, 7, 11, 15, 19, 23.

Time point denoted: week 11, during vaccination. In every dose of vaccine, 300 ug of mutant IDH1 20-mer peptide was given alongside topical imiquimod. New astrocytomas of WHO grade 3 or 4 that were IDH1-mutant and ATRX-lost were found in the donors. V was cut by 7 bases and J by 5 bases, with 11 bases left in between. This CDR3 spans 11 amino acids. CDR1 and CDR2 from the germline V gene are SQVTM and ANQGSEA. Produced via immunoSEQ multiplex PCR; TCRdb's table is partial and in-frame only. The sample yields about 130,000 clones, just under 80% seen once. The chain employs TRBV29-1 and TRBJ2-5; D is ambiguous. The sample in question was PBMCs, obtained from a glioma patient whose treatment included an IDH1 peptide vaccine. This clonotype was obtained from a man aged 40-49 years with glioma. In nucleotides, the CDR3 is TGCAGCGCAAGGGTTGGTGAGACCCAGTACTTC. This codes for CSARVGETQYF.